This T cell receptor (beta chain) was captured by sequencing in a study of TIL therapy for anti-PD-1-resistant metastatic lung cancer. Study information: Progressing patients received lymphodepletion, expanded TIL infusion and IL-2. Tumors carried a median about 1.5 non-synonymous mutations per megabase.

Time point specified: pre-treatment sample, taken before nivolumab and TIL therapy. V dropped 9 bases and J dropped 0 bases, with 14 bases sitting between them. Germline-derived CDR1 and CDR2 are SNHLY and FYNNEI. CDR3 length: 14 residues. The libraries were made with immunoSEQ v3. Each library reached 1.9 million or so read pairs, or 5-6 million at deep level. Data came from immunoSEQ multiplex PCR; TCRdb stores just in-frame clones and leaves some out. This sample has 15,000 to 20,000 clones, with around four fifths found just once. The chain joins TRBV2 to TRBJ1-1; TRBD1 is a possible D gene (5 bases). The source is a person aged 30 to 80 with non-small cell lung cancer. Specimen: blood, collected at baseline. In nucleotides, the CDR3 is TGTGCCAGTAAGAAAAGACAGCTGAACACTGAAGCTTTCTTT. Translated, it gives CASKKRQLNTEAFF.